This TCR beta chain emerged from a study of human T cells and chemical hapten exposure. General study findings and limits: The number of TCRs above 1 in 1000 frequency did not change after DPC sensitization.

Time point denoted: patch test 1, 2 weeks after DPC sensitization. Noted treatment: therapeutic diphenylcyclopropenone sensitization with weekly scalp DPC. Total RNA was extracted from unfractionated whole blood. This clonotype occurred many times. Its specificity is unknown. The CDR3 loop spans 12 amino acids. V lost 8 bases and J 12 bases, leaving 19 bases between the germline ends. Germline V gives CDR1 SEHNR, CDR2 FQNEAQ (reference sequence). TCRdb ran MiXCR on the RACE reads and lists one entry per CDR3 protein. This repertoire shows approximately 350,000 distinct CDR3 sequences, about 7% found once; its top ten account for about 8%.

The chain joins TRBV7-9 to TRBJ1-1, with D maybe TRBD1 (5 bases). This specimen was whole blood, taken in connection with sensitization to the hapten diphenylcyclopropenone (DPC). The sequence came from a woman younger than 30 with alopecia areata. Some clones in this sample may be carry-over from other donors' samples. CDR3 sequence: CASLLVGGTTFF. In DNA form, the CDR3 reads TGTGCCAGCCTTTTAGTCGGGGGTACGACTTTCTTT.